The source of this T cell receptor beta chain is a study of OX40 agonist ivuxolimab in advanced cancers. About the study: Ivuxolimab is a fully human IgG2 antibody that activates OX40 (CD134).

About this clone itself: Its antigen is still unknown.

This CDR3 region has 15 residues. Germline V gene sequence: CDR1 SGHDT, CDR2 YYEEEE. Autoimmune disease history or systemic immunosuppression disqualified patients. Using immunoSEQ multiplex PCR, the repertoire was profiled, and TCRdb retains in-frame clones only, with some absent. The sample has about 92,000 clones, 84% seen once. Study-wide results and caveats: With doses of 0.1 to 3.0 mg/kg, CD4+ and CD8+ blood T cells had undergone clonal expansion by week 6.

This clonotype was obtained from an adult with an advanced solid tumor such as melanoma, head and neck, liver or kidney cancer. This sample comprised CD4+ or CD8+ T cells sorted from blood, obtained in a trial of the OX40 agonist ivuxolimab. The V gene is TRBV5-6, the J gene TRBJ2-5, with TRBD1 as a possible D gene (6 bases). The DNA end lines up better with TRBJ2-7; the J call may be wrong. The CDR3 DNA reads as TGTGCCAGCAGCTTTTGGGGGACACCACCCTACGAGCAGTACTTC. This encodes CASSFWGTPPYEQYF.